This TCR beta chain is drawn from a study of cytomegalovirus exposure and HLA in healthy donors. The PCR was carried out with 60 Vbeta primers and 13 Jbeta primers. Sequencing was performed with immunoSEQ multiplex PCR; in TCRdb, only in-frame clones are kept and a portion is missing. The sample lists 150,000 to 200,000 clones, approximately 73% occurring once. Trimming took 5 bases from V and 1 from J, leaving 12 bases between them. There are 14 residues in the CDR3. The germline CDR1 and CDR2 sequences are SGDLS and YYNGEE. The receptor's source is a young man in good health and CMV-seropositive. Material: PBMCs. The chain combines TRBV9 with TRBJ2-5; weak D call: TRBD1 (6 bases). CDR3 residues: CASSAGRGQETQYF. Written as DNA, the CDR3 is TGTGCCAGCAGTGCCGGCAGGGGCCAAGAGACCCAGTACTTC. Looking up the rest from reference TRBV9 and TRBJ2-5 gives the full variable domain: DSGVTQTPKHLITATGQRVTLRCSPRSGDLSVYWYQQSLDQGLQFLIQYYNGEERAKGNILERFSAQQFPDLHSELNLSSLELGDSALYFCASSAGRGQETQYFGPGTRLLVL.